One T cell receptor beta chain is described in this entry. Its antigen remains unidentified. The germline V gene has CDR1 SGHRS and CDR2 YFSETQ. The V gene end was trimmed by 4 bases and the J gene end by 1 base; junction bases not matched to a gene: 5. CDR3 length: 15 residues. The record originates from a study of cytomegalovirus exposure and HLA in healthy donors. A multiplex PCR was run with 60 Vbeta primers and 13 Jbeta primers. As handled by the study authors: Later reanalysis found around 80 million unique TCR beta chains, 10 million to 12 million of them shared. Assay: immunoSEQ multiplex PCR; the TCRdb copy retains only in-frame clones and omits some. Clonal size and the V and J genes are those of that table, whereas D and trimming came from the DNA. This sample carries 75,000 to 85,000 clones, with around 0.6% going to the ten biggest clones. General study findings and limits: In an earlier analysis, about 87% or about 30%: the productive usage of most TCR beta V segments. It was likely that a cluster of highly shared sequence variants was a sequencing artifact. A later analysis found common viral pathogens apparently linked to several of the most significant clusters.

The specimen sequenced was PBMCs. The chain recombines TRBV5-1 with TRBJ2-5; TRBD1 aligns across 9 bases. The TCR comes from a man over 45 in good health and CMV-seronegative. The chain's CDR3 is CASSQGQGGQETQYF. CDR3 sequence (DNA): TGCGCCAGCAGCCAGGGACAGGGAGGCCAAGAGACCCAGTACTTC.